This passage covers 10 T cell receptor beta chains from one sample sequenced in a study of response to subunit inactivated influenza vaccine. TCRdb re-called the RT-PCR reads with MiXCR, one entry per CDR3 protein. The data contain roughly 650,000 distinct CDR3 sequences, about 14% of them singletons. Sequencing was performed on PBMCs from blood, taken about 14 days before vaccination. The receptors come from a man over 45 who received an inactivated influenza vaccine.

The sample holds a few counts of this clonotype. This chain links TRBV7-2 with TRBJ2-7; D uncertain. The CDR3 contains 15 residues. V was pared by 1 base and J by 6 bases, with 16 bases between. Germline loops: CDR1 SGHTA, CDR2 FQGNSA. The CDR3 loop reads CASSLGTIIGLEQYF. DNA of the CDR3: TGTGCCAGCAGCTTAGGTACCATCATCGGTCTCGAGCAGTACTTC.

The genes are TRBV2 and TRBJ2-7; no clear D. The CDR3 loop spans 13 amino acids. V lost 7 bases to trimming and J lost 0 bases, with 10 bases between them. CDR1 and CDR2 (germline): SNHLY, FYNNEI. The CDR3 nucleotides read TGTGCCAGCAATCGGGCTAACTCCTACGAGCAGTACTTC. Its translation: CASNRANSYEQYF. The full variable domain, completed using reference TRBV2 and TRBJ2-7, is EPEVTQTPSHQVTQMGQEVILRCVPISNHLYFYWYRQILGQKVEFLVSFYNNEISEKSEIFDDQFSVERPDGSNFTLKIRSTKLEDSAMYFCASNRANSYEQYFGPGTRLTVT.

There are many counts of this clonotype. The chain carries TRBV7-2 and TRBJ1-5; TRBD1 is a possible D gene (6 bases). From germline, CDR1 is SGHTA and CDR2 FQGNSA. Trimming shortened V by 1 base and J by 6 bases, and 13 bases separated the two germline ends. This CDR3 region has 15 residues. The CDR3 coding sequence is TGTGCCAGCAGCTTAGGACAGGCTCGAGGTCAGCCCCAGCATTTT. This codes for CASSLGQARGQPQHF. The variable domain in full, completed from reference TRBV7-2 and TRBJ1-5, reads GAGVSQSPSNKVTEKGKDVELRCDPISGHTALYWYRQSLGQGLEFLIYFQGNSAPDKSGLPSDRFSAERTGGSVSTLTIQRTQQEDSAVYLCASSLGQARGQPQHFGDGTRLSIL.

CDR3 DNA: TGCGCCAGCAGCGAGGGAGGGTTCTCTATCTATGGCTACACCTTC. Protein: CASSEGGFSIYGYTF. The V and J genes are TRBV4-1 and TRBJ1-2; D remains unclear. V was clipped by 5 bases and J by 4 bases, with 17 bases between them. This CDR3 region has 15 residues. CDR1 is MGHRA and CDR2 is YSYEKL in the germline V gene.

The chain combines TRBV12-3 or TRBV12-4 with TRBJ1-3; 9 bases map to TRBD1. After removal of 5 bases from V and 8 bases from J, the junction contained 7 bases not matched to a gene. The length of the CDR3 is 14 residues. Here the CDR3 DNA reads TGTGCCAGCAGTATGACAGGGGGGCGGCACACCATATATTTT. It specifies CASSMTGGRHTIYF.

The CDR3 region is CASSLLAATTDTQYF. The CDR3 nucleotides read TGTGCCAGCAGCTTACTAGCGGCTACCACAGATACGCAGTATTTT. V is TRBV7-2 and J is TRBJ2-3; 7 bases fit TRBD2. This CDR3 is 15 amino acids long. V shed 2 bases, J shed 2 bases, and the junction held 4 bases outside the gene matches. In germline, CDR1 is SGHTA, CDR2 FQGNSA.

The CDR3 coding sequence is TGTGCCAGCAGTTTAGGGGGCGGGGGCGCTGAAGCTTTCTTT. The encoded protein is CASSLGGGGAEAFF. The J gene is TRBJ1-1, the V gene TRBV12-3 or TRBV12-4, with D possibly TRBD1 on 6 matching bases. The CDR3 totals 14 residues. V lost 1 base and J 6 bases, leaving 12 bases between the germline ends.

The sample holds a few counts of this clonotype. The gene calls are TRBV20-1 and TRBJ2-7; possibly TRBD2 for D (6 bases). Germline loops: CDR1 DFQATT, CDR2 SNEGSKA (reference sequence). This CDR3 spans 13 amino acids. Trimming pared 6 bases from V and 2 bases from J, leaving 14 bases between. The CDR3 nucleotides read TGCAGTGCCAGGGCGGGGTCCACCTACGAGCAGTACTTC. This encodes CSARAGSTYEQYF.

This chain joins TRBV6-1 and TRBJ2-7; D is uncertain. The CDR3 sequence is 13 residues long. Trimming removed 3 bases from V and 4 bases from J, with 10 bases in between. CDR1 is MNHNS, CDR2 SASEGT, per germline. The CDR3 DNA reads TGTGCCAGCAGTGACCGACCGATATACGAGCAGTACTTC. As protein: CASSDRPIYEQYF.

This clonotype was detected many times. V is TRBV11-2 and J is TRBJ2-1; 7 bases are a match to TRBD1. This CDR3 is built from 17 residues. The V gene end was trimmed by 5 bases and the J gene end by 6 bases; junction bases not matched to a gene: 16. CDR1 is SGHAT and CDR2 is FQNNGV in the germline V gene. CDR3 loop: CASSRRTGTVDTNEQFF. CDR3 coding DNA: TGTGCCAGCAGCCGACGAACCGGGACAGTGGATACCAATGAGCAGTTCTTC.